Detailed here is one T cell receptor beta chain. What it binds is not known. RNA, once extracted, was reverse transcribed into cDNA for use as the sequencing template. The assay was immunoSEQ multiplex PCR, and TCRdb's table has in-frame clones only and misses some. This table holds about 150,000 clones, around 50% found once. This specimen comes from a study of CD8+ T cells in alopecia areata. Study-wide results and limits: Mice gave a clearer picture of TCR sharing than patients did, possibly for HLA-related reasons. Alphabeta T cells residing in normal skin are also sequenced in scalp samples. Relative to normal scalp, lesional scalp, especially alopecia totalis/universalis, showed higher clonality.

CDR3 length equals 19 residues. The germline V gene encodes CDR1 SQVTM and CDR2 ANQGSEA. V trimming: 4 bases; J trimming: 0 bases; junction bases outside the gene matches: 19. The source was CD8+ T cells sorted from blood, collected at week 0. This sequence joins TRBV29-1 and TRBJ1-2, with 8 bases that match TRBD1. The receptor was isolated from a human donor with alopecia areata. The CDR3 reads CSVAPPDPGGDPTNYGYTF. The CDR3 DNA reads TGCAGCGTTGCCCCACCAGACCCAGGGGGCGACCCGACTAACTATGGCTACACCTTC.